The 23 T cell receptor beta chains given below trace back to one sample, sequenced in a study of blood T cell repertoires in COVID-19. Generated by immunoSEQ multiplex PCR, the TCRdb table keeps only in-frame clones and is missing some. The repertoire consists of more than 25,000 clones, with approximately 82% occurring once and the leading ten covering about an eighth. The specimen was peripheral blood. The receptors stem from a human donor in a cohort sampled during active COVID-19.

This clone was counted a single time. The chain combines TRBV6-5 with TRBJ2-7; D is uncertain. This CDR3 contains 11 residues. Germline V gene data show CDR1 as MNHEY and CDR2 as SVGAGI. V was cut by 7 bases and J by 5 bases, with 9 bases left in between. The CDR3 protein is CASTVYDEQYF. CDR3 bases: TGTGCCAGCACGGTTTATGACGAGCAGTACTTC.

This clone has just a few counts. This rearrangement joins TRBV3-1 (or the pseudogene TRBV3-2) to TRBJ2-7; 7 nucleotides line up with TRBD2. The trim removed 1 base at V and 7 bases at J, leaving 13 bases unmatched. This CDR3 has 16 residues. Germline V CDR1 and CDR2: LGHDT, YNNKEL (reference sequence). The CDR3 DNA reads as TGTGCCAGCAGCCAAGCCTCGGGGGGTTCGGTGTGGGAGCAGTACTTC. Translating gives CASSQASGGSVWEQYF.

The chain links TRBV4-1 to TRBJ2-1, with 10 bases that match TRBD2. Per the germline V gene, CDR1 is MGHRA and CDR2 is YSYEKL. The V segment lost 1 base and the J segment 5 bases; nucleotides outside the gene matches: 5. This CDR3 region has 16 residues. CDR3 sequence: CASSQAQRGGHNEQFF. The CDR3 coding sequence is TGCGCCAGCAGCCAAGCCCAGCGGGGGGGCCACAATGAGCAGTTCTTC.

J is TRBJ2-3 and V is TRBV5-4; 7 bases are a match to TRBD2. The CDR3 runs 14 residues. Germline CDR1 SGHNT, CDR2 YYREEE (reference sequence). Trimming cost V 4 bases and J 10 bases; bases outside gene matches: 12. CDR3 sequence: CASSTGTTDFAQYF. The CDR3 nucleotides are TGTGCCAGCAGCACCGGGACTACGGATTTTGCGCAGTATTTT.

The V call is TRBV6-5, the J call TRBJ1-1; 7 nucleotides match TRBD1. J lost 8 bases, V lost 2 bases, and 8 bases had no gene match. Germline CDR1 MNHEY, CDR2 SVGAGI. The length of the CDR3 is 14 residues. The CDR3 coding sequence is TGTGCCAGCAGTTACACAGGACAGGCGGCCGAAGCTTTCTTT. Amino acids: CASSYTGQAAEAFF.

The chain employs TRBV10-2 and TRBJ2-7, with D possibly TRBD1 on 6 matching bases. Germline CDR1 is WSHSY and CDR2 is SAAADI. Between the trimmed V and J ends, which lost 1 base and 4 bases, there was a span of 11 bases. The CDR3 is 14 amino acids. CDR3 residues: CASSEYYREYEQYF. DNA of the CDR3: TGCGCCAGCAGTGAGTACTACAGGGAGTACGAGCAGTACTTC.

J is TRBJ1-1 and V is TRBV7-2, with D uncertain. V lost 5 bases and J lost 5, with 9 bases in between. Germline loops: CDR1 SGHTA, CDR2 FQGNSA. The CDR3 sequence is 12 residues long. The CDR3 protein is CASSQLVTEAFF. The CDR3 DNA follows: TGTGCCAGCAGCCAACTGGTGACTGAAGCTTTCTTT.

The V and J genes are TRBV7-2 and TRBJ2-3; 7 bases match TRBD2. The CDR3 runs to 16 residues. Germline CDR1 reads SGHTA; CDR2 reads FQGNSA. V lost 6 bases to trimming and J lost 4 bases; unmatched junction nucleotides: 13. The CDR3: CASSPSPGLDSDTQYF. DNA of the CDR3: TGTGCCAGCAGTCCATCCCCCGGACTAGACTCAGATACGCAGTATTTT. The full variable domain, completed using reference TRBV7-2 and TRBJ2-3, is GAGVSQSPSNKVTEKGKDVELRCDPISGHTALYWYRQSLGQGLEFLIYFQGNSAPDKSGLPSDRFSAERTGGSVSTLTIQRTQQEDSAVYLCASSPSPGLDSDTQYFGPGTRLTVL.

This sequence joins TRBV10-2 and TRBJ2-3; TRBD1 aligns across 8 bases. The CDR3 is 17 residues long. Germline CDR1 is WSHSY and CDR2 is SAAADI. V dropped 2 bases and J dropped 0; count of bases not matched to a gene: 7. The DNA of the CDR3 is TGCGCCAGCAGTGAGCCGGACAGGGCCGCTAGCACAGATACGCAGTATTTT. Residues: CASSEPDRAASTDTQYF.

The rearrangement links TRBV2 to TRBJ2-7, with 12 nucleotides matching TRBD1. V was clipped by 6 bases and J by 3 bases; unmatched bases: 12. CDR3 length: 17 residues. CDR1 and CDR2 from the germline V gene are SNHLY and FYNNEI. The CDR3 nucleotides read TGTGCCAGCAGACAGTCCCGGGACAGGGGGCGCAGCTACGAGCAGTACTTC. Amino acid sequence: CASRQSRDRGRSYEQYF.

This clone has just one count. The chain carries TRBV13 and TRBJ1-6, with 11 bases identical to TRBD1. This CDR3 spans 16 amino acids. J gave up 5 bases and V 5 bases, and 5 bases lay outside the gene matches. The germline V gene encodes CDR1 PRHDT and CDR2 FYEKMQ (reference sequence). The CDR3 region is CASSGGTGGNNSPLHF. Written as DNA, the CDR3 is TGTGCCAGCAGCGGGGGGACAGGGGGTAATAATTCACCCCTCCACTTT.

The rearrangement joins TRBV7-8 to TRBJ2-3, with 12 nucleotides matching TRBD2. V lost 3 bases to trimming and J lost 7 bases; unmatched junction nucleotides: 5. The CDR3 runs to 15 residues. Germline CDR1 is SGHVS and CDR2 is FQNEAQ. The CDR3 sequence: CASSFGLAGGNTQYF. The DNA of the CDR3 is TGTGCCAGCAGCTTCGGGCTAGCGGGGGGGAATACGCAGTATTTT.

This clone was detected only once. The chain has TRBV27 and TRBJ2-3, with TRBD2 matching over 12 bases. There are 14 residues in the CDR3. V lost 4 bases to trimming and J lost 5 bases; unmatched junction nucleotides: 1. Germline loops: CDR1 MNHEY, CDR2 SMNVEV (reference sequence). CDR3 sequence reads: CASSSGLAGDTQYF. DNA for the CDR3: TGTGCCAGCAGTTCGGGACTAGCGGGAGATACGCAGTATTTT.

This rearrangement joins TRBV27 to TRBJ2-5, with 8 bases matching TRBD2. Germline values: CDR1 MNHEY, CDR2 SMNVEV (reference sequence). CDR3 size: 15 residues. The V and J ends lost 4 bases and 1 base, in that order; junction bases with no gene match: 5. As DNA, the CDR3 is TGTGCCAGCAGTTCACCCGGGGGGGCCCAAGAGACCCAGTACTTC. The encoded protein is CASSSPGGAQETQYF.

V and J are TRBV5-1 and TRBJ2-5; TRBD1 matches at 7 bases. The CDR3 consists of 15 residues. V lost 3 bases to trimming and J lost 1 base; unmatched junction nucleotides: 6. CDR1 is SGHRS and CDR2 is YFSETQ in the germline V gene. The CDR3: CASSSSPGGQETQYF. The CDR3 DNA is TGCGCCAGCAGCTCCAGCCCAGGGGGCCAAGAGACCCAGTACTTC.

The genes are TRBV5-1 and TRBJ1-4; 8 bases match TRBD1. The CDR3 loop spans 12 amino acids. With 7 bases clipped from V and 8 bases from J, the junction kept 4 bases outside the gene matches. From germline, CDR1 is SGHRS and CDR2 YFSETQ. Here the CDR3 reads CASRQGREKLFF. CDR3 bases: TGCGCCAGCCGACAGGGGCGCGAAAAACTGTTTTTT. The entire variable domain, with the rest obtained from reference TRBV5-1 and TRBJ1-4, is as follows: KAGVTQTPRYLIKTRGQQVTLSCSPISGHRSVSWYQQTPGQGLQFLFEYFSETQRNKGNFPGRFSGRQFSNSRSEMNVSTLELGDSALYLCASRQGREKLFFGSGTQLSVL.

The CDR3 nucleotides read TGTGCCAGCAGCCCGGACACCGAGACCCAGTACTTC. Translation: CASSPDTETQYF. The chain couples TRBV7-8 to TRBJ2-5, with D tentatively TRBD1 (5 bases). The germline CDR1 and CDR2 sequences are SGHVS and FQNEAQ. This CDR3 contains 12 residues. V was trimmed by 5 bases and J by 5 bases, leaving 9 bases between them.

The V gene is TRBV6-5, the J gene TRBJ2-1, with 9 bases fitting TRBD1. Trimming removed 4 bases from V and 4 bases from J; junction bases left unmatched: 5. CDR1 and CDR2 from the germline V gene are MNHEY and SVGAGI. The CDR3 runs 15 residues. Here the CDR3 DNA reads TGTGCCAGCAGTTTAGACAGGGGGAGTTACAATGAGCAGTTCTTC. Translating it yields CASSLDRGSYNEQFF.

This chain links TRBV19 with TRBJ2-5; 7 bases line up with TRBD2. CDR1 is LNHDA, CDR2 SQIVND, per germline (reference sequence). With V trimmed by 3 bases and J by 0 bases, 4 bases remained unmatched. The CDR3 is made up of 15 amino acids. CDR3 bases: TGTGCCAGTAGTATCTTGGGGGGGGACCAAGAGACCCAGTACTTC. Encoded protein: CASSILGGDQETQYF.

This clone was detected a few times. This chain connects TRBV18 to TRBJ2-7; TRBD1 matches at 11 bases. CDR3 length: 15 amino acids. CDR1 is KGHSH and CDR2 is LQKENI in the germline V gene. Trimming removed 3 bases from V and 4 bases from J; junction bases left unmatched: 5. CDR3: CASSPGGTGGYEQYF. CDR3 nucleotide sequence: TGTGCCAGCTCACCCGGTGGGACAGGGGGGTACGAGCAGTACTTC.

The chain joins TRBV11-3 to TRBJ2-3; a possible D gene is TRBD1 (5 bases). CDR3 length equals 11 residues. Trimming stripped 5 bases from V and 9 bases from J, with 9 bases between. Per germline, CDR1 SGHNT and CDR2 YENEEA. The CDR3 region is CASSRTGTQYF. The CDR3, as DNA: TGTGCCAGCAGCCGCACAGGCACGCAGTATTTT.

The rearrangement links TRBV5-1 to TRBJ1-3; no firm D call. Trimming pared 3 bases from V and 2 bases from J, leaving 9 bases between. The CDR3 totals 14 residues. CDR1 and CDR2 (germline): SGHRS, YFSETQ. The CDR3 DNA reads as TGCGCCAGCAGCTCCGGGGATCCTGGAAACACCATATATTTT. This translates into CASSSGDPGNTIYF.

The chain couples TRBV30 to TRBJ2-7, with a tentative D call TRBD1 (6 bases). Per germline, CDR1 GTSNPN and CDR2 SVGIG (reference sequence). V shed 5 bases and J shed 3 bases, with 11 bases lying between them. The CDR3 covers 12 residues. The CDR3 is CAWGRGFYEQYF. DNA for the CDR3: TGTGCCTGGGGAAGGGGGTTCTACGAGCAGTACTTC. Full variable domain (outside the CDR3, taken from reference TRBV30 and TRBJ2-7): SQTIHQWPATLVQPVGSPLSLECTVEGTSNPNLYWYRQAAGRGLQLLFYSVGIGQISSEVPQNLSASRPQDRQFILSSKKLLLSDSGFYLCAWGRGFYEQYFGPGTRLTVT.